This T cell receptor beta chain appears in the sequencing data of a study of shared clonotypes between healthy human individuals (dated by TCRdb to the early 2020s). Notes on the research overall: The cohort included a few men and a couple of women between 18 and 49 years of age. The study deeply sequenced blood TCR repertoires of several healthy adults to estimate repertoire size and the extent of clonotype sharing between individuals. Per donor, leukapheresis produced somewhere between about 0.94 and 9 billion PBMCs. To increase sequencing depth and limit assay-specific biases, different laboratories used diverse techniques to prepare libraries and sequence TCR repertoires. For each donor, CD4 naive and CD4 memory were each given three plates, CD8 naive was given two plates, and CD8 memory was given one plate.

Results and caveats for the whole study, not just this receptor: Estimated clonotype richness was generally larger for naive than for memory subsets. The genetic and exposure-history diversity represented was limited by the small number of donors. Across several donors, 5% to 6% of naive CD4, over 3% of naive CD8, roughly 2.3% of memory CD4, and about 0.4% of memory CD8 clonotypes were shared. Compared with non-shared clonotypes, clonotypes shared by all four sorted-subset donors had higher generation probabilities. Pairwise subsampling indicated that sequencing depth was expected to affect the degree of clonotype sharing among donors. Sampling was restricted to blood, and TCR repertoires in tissue are likely to differ from TCR repertoires in blood. Even with the large sequencing depth, rarefaction of the sorted-subset datasets indicated that sequencing was incomplete.

TCR CDR3 regions were amplified from genomic DNA by multiplex PCR using the deep immunoSEQ assay. For each cell subset, the extracted genomic DNA was distributed evenly across all wells of several immunoSEQ 96-well plates, and each plate served as one replicate. For sorted subsets, around 0.2 ug of genomic DNA, equivalent to roughly 30,000 T cell genomes, went into each replicate PCR. The purified libraries were quantified using a Qubit 3.0 fluorometer, sized with a Bioanalyzer 2100, and then quantified again using the KAPA Library Quantification kit. Every immunoSEQ 96-well plate was sequenced on a separate single-read 150-cycle Illumina NextSeq 550 flow cell. For the original study's pipeline: The immunoSEQ output contained only junctional sequences without quality scores, so filtering could not match that applied to full-length reads. To assign V/J genes and CDR3, sequences were annotated against IMGT germline references using PyIR, a Python wrapper for IgBLAST v1.9. Reads with weak V/J assignments (E-value above 1e-6), missing CDR3, stop codons, out-of-frame junctions, or ambiguous translated residues were removed. V3J clonotypes were defined by identical inferred V gene, J gene, and CDR3 amino acid sequence. The percentage overlap between two repertoires was calculated by dividing the number of shared unique clonotypes by the size of the smaller repertoire. Richness of each repertoire was evaluated using RTK rarefaction, the Chao1 estimator, and Recon v2.1 estimates of unobserved clonotypes. Generation probabilities were computed with OLGA for all TCRbeta clonotypes obtained by the gDNA method from several donors. Not all clones reach the TCRdb copy of this immuneACCESS table, which keeps in-frame sequences only. Checked studies attribute under half of the gap to unresolved V genes and leave the rest unexplained. V and J calls and clone size are given by that table; D and trimming were obtained from the DNA. This sample comprises approximately 2.4 million clones, approximately 96% of them detected only once. Of the sample, roughly 0.13% is held by the ten largest clones.

A few counts support this clone. Which antigen it targets is not known. Base quality data are lacking; no much larger clone is found one base away. From the cysteine up to the phenylalanine, the CDR3 has a length of 14 residues. The only DNA kept is the CDR3, 42 bases in frame from the first base. In the germline V gene, CDR1 corresponds to SNHLY and CDR2 to FYNNEI. Trimming removed 3 bases from V and 7 bases from J, leaving 10 bases between the germline ends. Donors were healthy HIV-negative adults with no recently reported acute infections or vaccinations. All donors were Caucasian adults living in Nashville, Tennessee, USA. Magnetic negative selection was used to enrich CD4+ T cells, after which naive cells were positively selected on CD45RA and the negative fraction became the memory subset. Blood was obtained by leukapheresis, after which PBMCs were separated by Ficoll-Histopaque density gradient centrifugation and cryopreserved in liquid nitrogen vapor phase. Analytical flow cytometry was used to check the purity and quantity of every magnetically sorted T cell population. Genomic DNA was isolated from each sorted fraction and quantified by UV absorbance on a Nanodrop 2000c.

The TCR sequence derives from a man aged 18 to 35 in good health. Material for sequencing was naive CD4+ T cells sorted from blood. The cell subset or site label for this specimen denotes: CD45RA+ positively selected. The chain employs TRBV2 and TRBJ1-6; TRBD1 could be the D gene, as 6 bases match. The CDR3 corresponds to CASSDRGGNSPLHF. At the DNA level, the sequence is TGTGCCAGCAGTGACAGGGGAGGAAATTCACCCCTCCACTTT. The entire variable domain, with the stretches around the CDR3 drawn from the reference TRBV2 and TRBJ1-6 proteins, is EPEVTQTPSHQVTQMGQEVILRCVPISNHLYFYWYRQILGQKVEFLVSFYNNEISEKSEIFDDQFSVERPDGSNFTLKIRSTKLEDSAMYFCASSDRGGNSPLHFGNGTRLTVT.